A selection of T cell receptor beta chains follows, all from one sample in a study of blood T cell repertoires in COVID-19. The repertoire was sequenced with immunoSEQ multiplex PCR; TCRdb's copy has only in-frame clones and lacks some. Of fewer than 250,000 clones in the sample, nearly 90% were seen once. The sequenced material came from PBMCs or T cells enriched from blood (not recorded which). The receptors derive from a man aged 25-45 years who had been exposed to COVID-19. CDR3s include the opening cysteine and the closing phenylalanine or tryptophan. The order of the fields is D gene, clone size, V gene, J gene, CDR3 DNA, CDR3 protein. A D gene is named only where the DNA matches it firmly. Where a row states a size, it is once, few, many or the class of an expanded clone; other rows omit it.

>TRBD1|NA|TRBV25-1|TRBJ2-6
TGTGCCAGCACGTCGGACAGGGGGGCTGGGGCCAACGTCCTGACTTTC
CASTSDRGAGANVLTF
>NA|once|TRBV18|TRBJ2-3
TGTGCCAGCTCACCACCATTCGATCCACAAACAGATACGCAGTATTTT
CASSPPFDPQTDTQYF
>TRBD1|NA|TRBV18|TRBJ1-1
TGTGCCAGCTACCCGGGACAGAAGAACACTGAAGCTTTCTTT
CASYPGQKNTEAFF
>NA|few|TRBV2|TRBJ1-3
TGTGCCAGCAGTGAGACAGCCGGAAACACCATATATTTT
CASSETAGNTIYF
>NA|NA|TRBV7-9|TRBJ1-1
TGTGCCAGCAGCTTAGCGACCAGGGAGCGGGACACTGAAGCTTTCTTT
CASSLATRERDTEAFF
>NA|NA|TRBV11-2|TRBJ1-6
TGTGCCAGCAGCTTAACGGACTCGGGTAATTCACCCCTCCACTTT
CASSLTDSGNSPLHF
>NA|NA|TRBV20-1|TRBJ1-2
TGCAGTGCTTCCCCCAGCTATGGCTACACCTTC
CSASPSYGYTF
>NA|NA|TRBV3-1/TRBV3-2|TRBJ2-2
TGTGCCAGCAGCCAAGTTACAGGACTTTCCTCGCGGGGCGGGGAGCTGTTTTTT
CASSQVTGLSSRGGELFF
>TRBD1|NA|TRBV7-2|TRBJ1-2
TGTGCCAGCAGCTTAGGGACAGGGGTTGGCTACACCTTC
CASSLGTGVGYTF
>TRBD2|NA|TRBV20-1|TRBJ2-3
TGCAGTGCTAGTCTCCCGGGACTAGCGGGGGGGTTTACAGATACGCAGTATTTT
CSASLPGLAGGFTDTQYF
>TRBD2|NA|TRBV4-1|TRBJ2-5
TGCGCCAGCAGCCAAGATCCGGGGTTGAGGGAGGGAGAGACCCAGTACTTC
CASSQDPGLREGETQYF
>TRBD2|NA|TRBV3-1/TRBV3-2|TRBJ2-1
TGTGCCAGCAAAGCGGGGGGAAATGAGCAGTTCTTC
CASKAGGNEQFF
>TRBD1|NA|TRBV6-5|TRBJ1-3
TGTGCCAGCAGTTCAGGGGGAACTGGAAACACCATATATTTT
CASSSGGTGNTIYF
>NA|once|TRBV4-3|TRBJ1-5
TGCGCCAGCAGCGCAAATAGACTCAACAATCAGCCCCAGCATTTT
CASSANRLNNQPQHF
>TRBD2|NA|TRBV18|TRBJ2-1
TGTGCCAGCTCACCGACTAGCGGGGGGGCCGGGGAGCAGTTCTTC
CASSPTSGGAGEQFF
>TRBD2|NA|TRBV25-1|TRBJ2-3
TGTGCCAGCAGCCCCCTAGCGGGGGGAGCAGATACGCAGTATTTT
CASSPLAGGADTQYF
>NA|NA|TRBV9|TRBJ1-3
TGTGCCAGCAGCGTAGGACAGAACCCTGGAAACACCATATATTTT
CASSVGQNPGNTIYF
>NA|NA|TRBV7-9|TRBJ2-3
TGTGCCAGCAGTTCCCCGGCGGGCGGTAGAAACACAGATACGCAGTATTTT
CASSSPAGGRNTDTQYF
>TRBD1|NA|TRBV4-1|TRBJ1-5
TGCGCCAGCAGCCAGGGGAGGGGACAGGGGATTCAGCCCCAGCATTTT
CASSQGRGQGIQPQHF
>TRBD2|NA|TRBV6-2/TRBV6-3|TRBJ2-7
TGTGCCAGCAGTTTTAGCGGGGGAAGGTACGAGCAGTACTTC
CASSFSGGRYEQYF
>TRBD2|NA|TRBV5-4|TRBJ2-5
TGTGCCAGCAGCGGACTAGCGGGGGGGCCCCAAGAGACCCAGTACTTC
CASSGLAGGPQETQYF
>TRBD2|NA|TRBV6-5|TRBJ2-1
TGTGCCAGCAGGGCTAGCGGGGCTGACAATGAGCAGTTCTTC
CASRASGADNEQFF
>TRBD1|once|TRBV6-4|TRBJ1-1
TGTGCCAGCAGGGGGGGGACAGGTGAAGCTTTCTTT
CASRGGTGEAFF
>TRBD1|NA|TRBV19|TRBJ2-1
TGTGCCAGTAGCCCGAGGCCTAGACAGGGGATTAAAAGGAATGAGCAGTTCTTC
CASSPRPRQGIKRNEQFF
>TRBD1|few|TRBV9|TRBJ1-5
TGTGCCAGCAGCCCCGGACAGGCGGGCGGGCCCCAGCATTTT
CASSPGQAGGPQHF
>NA|NA|TRBV6-5|TRBJ2-7
TGTGCCAGCAGTTACGGGGGGAATCGACCCTACGAGCAGTACTTC
CASSYGGNRPYEQYF
>NA|NA|TRBV29-1|TRBJ1-1
TGCAGCGTCCAAGAGGTTGGGGGCTCTGAAGCTTTCTTT
CSVQEVGGSEAFF
>TRBD2|NA|TRBV5-1|TRBJ2-2
TGCGCCAGCAGCTTGACAACGGGGGGGTTAACGAACACCGGGGAGCTGTTTTTT
CASSLTTGGLTNTGELFF
>NA|NA|TRBV6-1|TRBJ1-1
TGTGCCAGCAGGCCTATGAGCGGGACGACGGCTTTCTTT
CASRPMSGTTAFF
>TRBD2|NA|TRBV7-2|TRBJ2-1
TGTGCCAGCAGCCGGTCGGCGGGGGGGCTCGAAGAGCAGTTCTTC
CASSRSAGGLEEQFF
>TRBD1|NA|TRBV2|TRBJ2-7
TGTGCCAGCAGCCCCAGAAATGGGGGACAGGGTCGGATGAACGAGCAGTACTTC
CASSPRNGGQGRMNEQYF
>NA|NA|TRBV2|TRBJ2-5
TGTGCCAGCAGAAAAACCGGGGAGACCCAGTACTTC
CASRKTGETQYF
>NA|NA|TRBV9|TRBJ1-5
TGTGCCAGCAGCGTAGGGGGAGATGATGCCCAGCATTTT
CASSVGGDDAQHF
>NA|NA|TRBV27|TRBJ1-2
TGTGCCAGCAGACGTATAGGGAGTCACGACGATTATGGCTACACCTTC
CASRRIGSHDDYGYTF
>NA|NA|TRBV7-9|TRBJ1-6
TGTGCCAGCAGCTTAGAGGGGGACCTCCACTTT
CASSLEGDLHF
>NA|NA|TRBV4-2|TRBJ2-4
TGTGCCAGCAGCCAAGAATCCTCGGGGGTCAAAAACATTCAGTACTTC
CASSQESSGVKNIQYF
>NA|NA|TRBV6-5|TRBJ2-7
TGTGCCAGCAGTTACGGACTATCCTACGAGCAGTACTTC
CASSYGLSYEQYF
>NA|NA|TRBV10-3|TRBJ1-6
TGTGCCATCAGTGAGTCAGTTGGGGGGGCTGGATCACCCCTCCACTTT
CAISESVGGAGSPLHF
>NA|once|TRBV18|TRBJ2-2
TGTGCCAGCTCGCCCGTACAGGGTATCGGGGAGCTGTTTTTT
CASSPVQGIGELFF
>NA|few|TRBV7-9|TRBJ1-5
TGTGCCAGCAGTCTTCAGCCCCAGCATTTT
CASSLQPQHF
>NA|NA|TRBV6-5|TRBJ1-2
TGTGCCAGCCTTTTGGGGCAGAACTATGGCTACACCTTC
CASLLGQNYGYTF
>TRBD1|NA|TRBV7-2|TRBJ1-2
TGTGCCAGCAGCTTAGAGGGGACAGGGGGCGCGTGGGGCTACACCTTC
CASSLEGTGGAWGYTF
>NA|NA|TRBV19|TRBJ1-5
TGTGCCAGTAGTATTGGTCGGCAGGGCCCTCAGCCCCAGCATTTT
CASSIGRQGPQPQHF
>TRBD2|NA|TRBV11-3|TRBJ2-3
TGTGCCAGCAGCTTGACTAGCGGGGTATCAGATACGCAGTATTTT
CASSLTSGVSDTQYF
>TRBD1|NA|TRBV14|TRBJ1-3
TGTGCCAGCAGCCAGGGACAGAGCTCTGGAAACACCATATATTTT
CASSQGQSSGNTIYF
>NA|NA|TRBV4-2|TRBJ2-3
TGTGCCAGCAGCCAAGTTAGCCGGGATACAGATACGCAGTATTTT
CASSQVSRDTDTQYF
>NA|NA|TRBV7-2|TRBJ1-1
TGTGCCAGCAGCTTAGCGCGGAGGGCTGAAGCTTTCTTT
CASSLARRAEAFF
>NA|NA|TRBV7-3|TRBJ1-2
TGTGCCAGCAGCTCGAGGGACACCTTC
CASSSRDTF
>TRBD1|NA|TRBV6-1|TRBJ2-5
TGTGCCAGCAGTGAAGGAGAGGGGACAGGGCAAGAGACCCAGTACTTC
CASSEGEGTGQETQYF
>NA|NA|TRBV5-5|TRBJ1-6
TGTGCCAGCAGCTTCGACAGACGGACAAGCTATAATTCACCCCTCCACTTT
CASSFDRRTSYNSPLHF
>NA|NA|TRBV21-1|TRBJ1-5
TGTGCCAGCAGCAATCCCAACAGTGACCTTAGCAATCAGCCCCAGCATTTT
CASSNPNSDLSNQPQHF
>NA|NA|TRBV5-4|TRBJ2-3
TGTGCCAGCAGCTTGAAAACATTTGCCACAGATACGCAGTATTTT
CASSLKTFATDTQYF
>NA|NA|TRBV30|TRBJ1-2
TGTGCCTGGAGTCAAGGGGGACGGGGCTATGGCTACACCTTC
CAWSQGGRGYGYTF
>NA|NA|TRBV24-1|TRBJ2-3
TGTGCCACCAGTGATTCGACAGAAGCAGATACGCAGTATTTT
CATSDSTEADTQYF
>NA|NA|TRBV14|TRBJ1-1
TGTGCCAGCAGTCGGGGAGAGGACACTGAAGCTTTCTTT
CASSRGEDTEAFF
>TRBD1|NA|TRBV2|TRBJ2-7
TGTGCCAGCAGTTTGGAACACAGGGGGCCATCCTACGAGCAGTACTTC
CASSLEHRGPSYEQYF